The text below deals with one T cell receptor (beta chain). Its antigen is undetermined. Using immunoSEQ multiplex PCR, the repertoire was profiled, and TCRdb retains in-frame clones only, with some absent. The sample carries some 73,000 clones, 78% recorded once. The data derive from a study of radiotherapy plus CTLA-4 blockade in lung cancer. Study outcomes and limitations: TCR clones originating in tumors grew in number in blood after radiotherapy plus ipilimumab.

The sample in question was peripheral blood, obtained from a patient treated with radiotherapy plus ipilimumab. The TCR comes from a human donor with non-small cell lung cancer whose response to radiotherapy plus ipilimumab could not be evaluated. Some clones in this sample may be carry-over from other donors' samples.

The CDR3 nucleotides read TGTGCCAGCAGCGGGGGGGGCTCTCAAGAGACCCAGTACTTC. It translates to CASSGGGSQETQYF. J is TRBJ2-5 and V is TRBV9, with D perhaps TRBD2 (7 bases). Trimming removed 3 bases from V and 2 bases from J, with 11 bases in between. The V gene's germline CDR1 is SGDLS and CDR2 YYNGEE. The CDR3 extends over 14 amino acids.